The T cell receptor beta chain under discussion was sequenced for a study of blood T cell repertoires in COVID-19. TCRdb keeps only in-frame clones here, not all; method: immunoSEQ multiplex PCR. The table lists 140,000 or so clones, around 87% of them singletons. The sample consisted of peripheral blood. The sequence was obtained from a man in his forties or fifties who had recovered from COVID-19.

The DNA of the CDR3 is TGTGCCACCAGCAGAGACAGGGGAAACACCATATATTTT. It translates to CATSRDRGNTIYF. The gene calls are TRBV15 and TRBJ1-3; D is undetermined. V was cut by 0 bases and J by 4 bases, with 4 bases left in between. CDR1 and CDR2 (germline): LNHNV, YYDKDF (reference sequence). This CDR3 spans 13 amino acids.